The clone carrying this T cell receptor beta chain was seen only once. The antigen remains undetermined. A J-beta primer mix and a sample-barcoded 5' primer were used in a second PCR of roughly 6 to 12 cycles. TCRdb called the 5' RACE reads again in MiXCR, with one record for every CDR3 protein. The table shows fewer than 900,000 distinct CDR3 sequences, with roughly 45% occurring only once. These data originate in a study of blood T cells in healthy people across ages. Whole-study findings and limits: Both naive CD4+ cell counts and diversity were greater in long-lived donors than in aged donors.

Each sample had at least 6.5 million PBMCs isolated. Per individual sample, total RNA of at least 5 micrograms was extracted. The V end lost 2 bases, the J end lost 10 bases, and 11 bases lay between the germline ends. The CDR3 has 13 residues. Germline V gene data show CDR1 as MNHEY and CDR2 as SVGEGT. The TCR originated in a woman aged 55 to 70 in good health. The sequencing input was blood. The chain combines TRBV6-2 or TRBV6-3 with TRBJ1-4, with no clear D. CDR3 in amino acids: CASSYKGRGKLFF. Here the CDR3 DNA reads TGTGCCAGCAGTTACAAGGGTAGAGGAAAACTGTTTTTT.